This TCR beta chain was obtained from a study of Ad26.COV2.S vaccination and SARS-CoV-2 variants. General observations from the study: The analyses of TCR breadth and depth may have understated the size of total T cell responses.

Treatment specified: 19 received Ad26.COV2.S at low or high dose, single or two shots; roughly five received placebo; per-sample allocation not given. Material that was analyzed had been drawn on day 63 after the first vaccine or placebo injection. This adult donor, from Boston, was 18-55 years old. Built on an Ad26 vector, the vaccine expressed Wuhan-strain SARS-CoV-2 spike. Libraries were prepared by immunoSEQ multiplex PCR; TCRdb keeps only in-frame clonotypes and omits some of them. The sample carries about 480,000 clones, 87% recorded once. Deletions cut 2 bases from V and 0 bases from J, with 14 bases between. The germline V gene has CDR1 SGDLS and CDR2 YYNGEE. CDR3 length: 16 residues. Notes on this clone: Its antigen is not known.

This sequence was found in a person between 18 and 60 years old who received the Ad26.COV2.S COVID-19 vaccine or a placebo. This chain joins TRBV9 and TRBJ1-1; a possible D gene is TRBD1 (5 bases). Sequenced material: peripheral blood, taken in a trial of Ad26.COV2.S vaccine versus placebo. The CDR3 nucleotides are TGTGCCAGCAGCGTCCAGGGCGGGGTTTTGAACACTGAAGCTTTCTTT. Translation: CASSVQGGVLNTEAFF. Full variable domain (missing parts from reference TRBV9 and TRBJ1-1): DSGVTQTPKHLITATGQRVTLRCSPRSGDLSVYWYQQSLDQGLQFLIQYYNGEERAKGNILERFSAQQFPDLHSELNLSSLELGDSALYFCASSVQGGVLNTEAFFGQGTRLTVV.